This T cell receptor (beta chain) is drawn from a study of CD8 T cells in ankylosing spondylitis. Notes on the study in general: In ankylosing spondylitis blood, a motif of several highly homologous TCR beta variants appeared characteristic. In ankylosing spondylitis patients, matched synovial fluid reportedly showed significant enrichment of disease-linked clones.

TCRdb recomputed calls from the 5' RACE reads with MiXCR, one row per CDR3 protein. Among 200,000 to 250,000 distinct CDR3 sequences listed, around 11% were seen once. This clonotype has ten or more counts. Its target is unknown. Trimming took off 1 base at V and 6 bases at J, with 12 bases between the two ends. CDR1 and CDR2 from the germline V gene are SQVTM and ANQGSEA. This CDR3 spans 13 amino acids. J is TRBJ1-1 and V is TRBV29-1, with D possibly matching TRBD1 (5 bases). The sequenced sample consisted of blood, either unsorted or a sorted T cell fraction (not recorded which). The TCR sequence derives from a male donor with ankylosing spondylitis or in good health (not recorded which). This chain's CDR3 is CSVEGRASPEAFF. In DNA, the CDR3 is TGCAGCGTTGAAGGCAGGGCATCCCCTGAAGCTTTCTTT.